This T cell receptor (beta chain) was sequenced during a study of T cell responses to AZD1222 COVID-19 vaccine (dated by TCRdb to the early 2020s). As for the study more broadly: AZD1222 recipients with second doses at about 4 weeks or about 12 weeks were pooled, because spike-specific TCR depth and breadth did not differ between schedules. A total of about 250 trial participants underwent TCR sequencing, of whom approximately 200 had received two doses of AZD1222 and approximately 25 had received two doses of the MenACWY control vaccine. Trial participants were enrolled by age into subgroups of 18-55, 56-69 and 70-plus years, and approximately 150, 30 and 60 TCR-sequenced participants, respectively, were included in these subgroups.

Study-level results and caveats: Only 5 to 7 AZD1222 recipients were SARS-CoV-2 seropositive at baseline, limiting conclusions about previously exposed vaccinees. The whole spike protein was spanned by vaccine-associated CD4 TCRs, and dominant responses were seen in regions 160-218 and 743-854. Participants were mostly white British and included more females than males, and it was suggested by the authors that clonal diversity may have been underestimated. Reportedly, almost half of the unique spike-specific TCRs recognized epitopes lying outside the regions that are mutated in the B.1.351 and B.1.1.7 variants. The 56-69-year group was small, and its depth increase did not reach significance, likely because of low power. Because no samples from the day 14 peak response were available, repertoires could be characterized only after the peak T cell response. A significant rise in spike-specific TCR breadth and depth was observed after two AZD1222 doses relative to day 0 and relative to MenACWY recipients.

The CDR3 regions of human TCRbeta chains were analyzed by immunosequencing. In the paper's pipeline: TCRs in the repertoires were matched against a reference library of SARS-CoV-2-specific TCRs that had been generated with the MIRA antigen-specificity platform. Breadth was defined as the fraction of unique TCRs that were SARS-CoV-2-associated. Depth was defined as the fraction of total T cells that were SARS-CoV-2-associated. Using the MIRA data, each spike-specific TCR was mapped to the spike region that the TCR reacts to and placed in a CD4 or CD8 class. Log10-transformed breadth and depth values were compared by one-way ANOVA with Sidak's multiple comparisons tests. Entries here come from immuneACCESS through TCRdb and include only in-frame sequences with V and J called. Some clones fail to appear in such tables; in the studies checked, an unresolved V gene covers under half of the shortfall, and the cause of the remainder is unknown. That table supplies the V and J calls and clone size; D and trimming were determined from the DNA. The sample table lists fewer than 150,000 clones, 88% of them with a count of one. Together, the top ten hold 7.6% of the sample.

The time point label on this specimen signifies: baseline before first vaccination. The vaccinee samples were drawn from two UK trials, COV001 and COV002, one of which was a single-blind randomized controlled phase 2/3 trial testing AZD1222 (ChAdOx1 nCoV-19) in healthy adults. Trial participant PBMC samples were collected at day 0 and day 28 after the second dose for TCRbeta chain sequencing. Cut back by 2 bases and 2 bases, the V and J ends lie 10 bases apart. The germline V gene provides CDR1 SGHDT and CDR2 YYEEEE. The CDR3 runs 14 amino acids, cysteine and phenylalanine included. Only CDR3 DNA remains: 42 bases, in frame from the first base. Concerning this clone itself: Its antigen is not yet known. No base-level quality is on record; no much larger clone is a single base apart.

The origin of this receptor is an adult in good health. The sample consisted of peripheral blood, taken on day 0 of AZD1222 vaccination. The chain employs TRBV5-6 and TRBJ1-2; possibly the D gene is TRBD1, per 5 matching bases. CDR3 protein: CASSFPGRNYGYTF. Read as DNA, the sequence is TGTGCCAGCAGCTTCCCAGGGCGGAACTATGGCTACACCTTC.